The next 7 T cell receptor beta chains were all read from a single sample in a study of T cell responses to AZD1222 COVID-19 vaccine. Clones were sequenced by immunoSEQ multiplex PCR, and TCRdb holds only the in-frame ones, with some missing. The table records 90,000 to 150,000 clones, about 87% of them present only once. The sequenced sample was peripheral blood, obtained on day 0 of AZD1222 vaccination. These receptors were collected from an adult in good health.

This chain connects TRBV3-1 (or the pseudogene TRBV3-2) to TRBJ1-5; no reliable D call. Germline loops: CDR1 LGHDT, CDR2 YNNKEL (reference sequence). This CDR3 spans 15 amino acids. The ends were cut back, 1 base at V and 1 base at J, with 8 bases in the middle. The CDR3 region is CASSQGFSSNQPQHF. CDR3 bases: TGTGCCAGCAGCCAAGGATTCAGCAGCAATCAGCCCCAGCATTTT.

The V call is TRBV19, the J call TRBJ2-1; D gene unclear. In germline, CDR1 is LNHDA, CDR2 SQIVND (reference sequence). The CDR3 contains 13 residues. Trimming took off 5 bases at V and 7 bases at J, with 12 bases between the two ends. In DNA, the CDR3 is TGTGCCAGTAGTCCTTTTCCCCGGAATGAGCAGTTCTTC. Its protein product is CASSPFPRNEQFF.

The chain combines TRBV7-2 with TRBJ1-5, with 8 positions matching TRBD1. The CDR3 is made up of 15 amino acids. Germline V lookup: CDR1 SGHTA, CDR2 FQGNSA. Trimming removed 5 bases from V and 10 bases from J; junction bases left unmatched: 13. The CDR3 nucleotides are TGTGCCAGCAGCCTGGGACAGGCAGCTAATATACCCCAGCATTTT. This encodes CASSLGQAANIPQHF.

The chain couples TRBV5-1 to TRBJ1-2; D not certain. The CDR3 length is 14 residues. The germline V gene has CDR1 SGHRS and CDR2 YFSETQ. Trimming took 4 bases from V and 4 from J, leaving 14 bases between them. CDR3 amino acids: CASSDLRAPYGYTF. The CDR3 nucleotides read TGCGCCAGCAGCGACTTACGGGCCCCCTATGGCTACACCTTC. Full variable domain (rest looked up from reference TRBV5-1 and TRBJ1-2): KAGVTQTPRYLIKTRGQQVTLSCSPISGHRSVSWYQQTPGQGLQFLFEYFSETQRNKGNFPGRFSGRQFSNSRSEMNVSTLELGDSALYLCASSDLRAPYGYTFGSGTRLTVV.

The chain carries TRBV18 and TRBJ2-7; no clear D. The CDR3 loop spans 12 amino acids. Trimming stripped 6 bases from V and 3 bases from J, with 9 bases between. CDR1 and CDR2 (germline): KGHSH, LQKENI. CDR3 DNA: TGTGCCAGCTCTCCTAATAACTACGAGCAGTACTTC. Protein: CASSPNNYEQYF.

V and J are TRBV19 and TRBJ1-1; 11 bases fit TRBD1. The CDR3 sequence is 15 residues long. V lost 5 bases and J lost 4; bases outside the gene matches: 6. Germline-derived CDR1 and CDR2 are LNHDA and SQIVND (reference sequence). The CDR3 DNA reads as TGTGCCAGTAGTCCCCCCGGGACAGGGGGCACTGAAGCTTTCTTT. Translated: CASSPPGTGGTEAFF.

V gene TRBV28 combines with J gene TRBJ1-5; 7 nucleotides agree with TRBD1. J gave up 4 bases and V 6 bases, and 6 bases lay outside the gene matches. The germline CDR1 and CDR2 sequences are MDHEN and SYDVKM. The CDR3 loop spans 14 amino acids. The DNA for the CDR3 is TGTGCCAGCAGCCTCGCACAGGGGAATCAGCCCCAGCATTTT. It codes for CASSLAQGNQPQHF.